This T cell receptor beta chain comes out of a study of regulatory T cells in long-lasting Graves disease. Turning to the study itself: Patients with persistent Graves' disease had over 5 years of antithyroid drugs and persistent TSH receptor antibodies.

The time point: persistent/refractory GD, antithyroid drugs over 5 years with positive TRAb. PBMC-derived RNA was used for the TCR library. In this sample, this clonotype turned up many times. What it binds is unknown. Study observations and caveats: Patients whose Graves' disease persisted exhibited lower TCR diversity than those newly diagnosed.

Building of the TCR beta libraries involved iRepertoire HTBI primers and Arm-PCR of CDR3 regions. One entry per CDR3 protein, called by TCRdb with MiXCR from the multiplex PCR reads. This table has 650,000 to 850,000 distinct CDR3 sequences, roughly 30% appearing once. The sequenced sample was peripheral blood mononuclear cells (PBMCs), obtained when the disease was refractory, from a patient treated with antithyroid drugs. The origin of this receptor is a female donor with Graves disease.

The CDR3 loop reads CSAQGPTDYGYTF. CDR3 nucleotides: TGCAGTGCACAGGGGCCCACGGACTATGGCTACACCTTC. V usage is TRBV20-1 and J usage is TRBJ1-2; 7 bases map to TRBD1. Germline lookup yields CDR1 DFQATT and CDR2 SNEGSKA (reference sequence). J gave up 3 bases and V 6 bases, and 7 bases lay outside the gene matches. The CDR3 totals 13 residues.